The next 6 T cell receptor beta chains were all read from a single sample in a study of CD8 T cells in ankylosing spondylitis. TCRdb redid the calling of the 5' RACE reads with MiXCR, one entry per CDR3 protein. The repertoire holds around 88,000 distinct CDR3 sequences, with 8.8% as singletons. Material: blood, either unsorted or a sorted T cell fraction (not recorded which). Receptors were obtained from a male donor with ankylosing spondylitis or in good health (not recorded which).

Ten or more counts support this clonotype. This chain connects TRBV20-1 to TRBJ2-3; TRBD2 aligns across 12 bases. The CDR3 is 15 amino acids. The J segment lost 3 bases and the V segment lost 5 bases, leaving 6 bases of the junction unmatched. Germline values: CDR1 DFQATT, CDR2 SNEGSKA (reference sequence). The CDR3 is CSASLLAGGTDTQYF. The CDR3 DNA reads TGCAGTGCTTCGCTGCTAGCGGGGGGGACAGATACGCAGTATTTT.

This clonotype was seen at least ten times. This chain uses TRBV20-1 with TRBJ2-7; possibly TRBD2 for D (5 bases). This CDR3 spans 13 amino acids. Germline-derived CDR1 and CDR2 are DFQATT and SNEGSKA (reference sequence). V was clipped by 3 bases and J by 3 bases, with 12 bases between them. CDR3 protein: CSASHGMDYEQYF. The CDR3 DNA sequence: TGCAGTGCTAGTCACGGGATGGACTACGAGCAGTACTTC.

This clonotype appeared many times. The rearrangement links TRBV20-1 to TRBJ1-6; D uncertain. Trimming cost V 1 base and J 0 bases, with 13 bases left between them. CDR1 and CDR2 (germline): DFQATT, SNEGSKA (reference sequence). The CDR3 sequence is 17 residues long. CDR3 loop: CSARVGGGRSYNSPLHF. In DNA, the CDR3 is TGCAGTGCTAGAGTTGGCGGCGGCCGCTCCTATAATTCACCCCTCCACTTT.

The J gene is TRBJ1-2, the V gene TRBV12-3 or TRBV12-4; D is perhaps TRBD1 (6 bases). The CDR3 is 17 amino acids. The V end lost 2 bases, the J end lost 0 bases, and 16 bases lay between the germline ends. CDR3 bases: TGTGCCAGCAGTTTAACGGGGGCCTACACCTCTAACTATGGCTACACCTTC. This sequence encodes CASSLTGAYTSNYGYTF.

This clonotype was observed at least ten times. This chain uses TRBV27 with TRBJ2-7; no clear D gene. Germline V gene lookup returns CDR1 MNHEY and CDR2 SMNVEV (reference sequence). With 5 bases removed from V and 0 bases from J, the gap between germline ends came to 11 bases. The CDR3 has 14 amino acids. The CDR3 nucleotides read TGTGCCAGCAGTCAAAAGCTGAGCTCCTACGAGCAGTACTTC. This sequence encodes CASSQKLSSYEQYF.

The chain is built from TRBV7-2 and TRBJ2-7; no reliable D call. V was cut by 1 base and J by 6 bases, with 10 bases left in between. This CDR3 has 13 residues. Looked up from germline, CDR1 is SGHTA and CDR2 is FQGNSA. In DNA form, the CDR3 reads TGTGCCAGCAGCTTAGATGGGTTTCGCGAGCAGTACTTC. It specifies CASSLDGFREQYF.